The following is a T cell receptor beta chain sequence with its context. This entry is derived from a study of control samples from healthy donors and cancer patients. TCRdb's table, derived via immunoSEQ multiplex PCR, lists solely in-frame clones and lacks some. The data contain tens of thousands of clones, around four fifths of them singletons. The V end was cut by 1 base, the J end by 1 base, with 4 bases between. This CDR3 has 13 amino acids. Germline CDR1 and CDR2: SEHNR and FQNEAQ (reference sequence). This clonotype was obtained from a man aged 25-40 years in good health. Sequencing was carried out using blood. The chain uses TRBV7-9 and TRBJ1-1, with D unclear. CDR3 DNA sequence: TGTGCCAGCAGCTTAGAGGGGAACACTGAAGCTTTCTTT. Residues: CASSLEGNTEAFF.